This T cell receptor beta chain was recorded in a study of blood T cell repertoires in COVID-19. Study information: The United States, Italy and Spain supplied acute and convalescent COVID-19 samples.

Participants spanned ages about 18 to 100 years and resided in about two dozen US areas. Cohort placement rested on clinical history that participants reported themselves. The study counted Cohort 3 donors as recovered given two negative PCRs, clearance, or symptom resolution. This table comes from immunoSEQ multiplex PCR, and its TCRdb copy is limited to in-frame clones, with some not included. The repertoire includes 350,000 to 400,000 clones, about 88% of them detected once, and under 3% sits in the top ten. The CDR3 length is 14 residues. With V trimmed by 5 bases and J by 3 bases, 5 bases remained unmatched. Germline V gives CDR1 SEHNR, CDR2 FQNEAQ (reference sequence).

The chain has TRBV7-9 and TRBJ2-7; the match to TRBD1 covers 9 bases. The sequenced sample consisted of PBMCs or T cells enriched from blood (not recorded which). The receptor was isolated from a woman in her thirties who had recovered from COVID-19. The CDR3 sequence: CASSSTGGGYEQYF. The CDR3 DNA is TGTGCCAGCAGCAGCACAGGGGGCGGCTACGAGCAGTACTTC.